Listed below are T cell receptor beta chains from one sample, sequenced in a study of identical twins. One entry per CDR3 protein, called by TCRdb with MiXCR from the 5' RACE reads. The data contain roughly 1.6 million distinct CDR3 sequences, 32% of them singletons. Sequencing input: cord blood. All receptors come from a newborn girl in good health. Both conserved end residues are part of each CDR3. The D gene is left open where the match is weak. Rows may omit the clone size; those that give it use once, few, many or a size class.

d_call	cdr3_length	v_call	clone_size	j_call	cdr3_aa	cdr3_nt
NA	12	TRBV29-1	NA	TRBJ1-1	CSVGGRGPEAFF	TGCAGCGTTGGAGGCAGGGGACCTGAAGCTTTCTTT
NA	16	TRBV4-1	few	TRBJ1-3	CASSREKGPSGNTIYF	TGCGCCAGCAGCCGAGAGAAGGGACCCTCTGGAAACACCATATATTTT
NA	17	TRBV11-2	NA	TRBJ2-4	CASSSLQGKRAKNIQYF	TGTGCCAGCAGCTCACTGCAGGGGAAGCGGGCCAAAAACATTCAGTACTTC
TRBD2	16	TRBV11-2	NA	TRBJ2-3	CASSSTSGAPADTQYF	TGTGCCAGCAGCTCCACTAGCGGGGCCCCCGCAGATACGCAGTATTTT
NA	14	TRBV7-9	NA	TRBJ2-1	CARSLGGGNNEQFF	TGTGCCCGCAGCTTAGGAGGGGGGAACAATGAGCAGTTCTTC
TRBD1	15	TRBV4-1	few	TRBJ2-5	CASSQLGQGEETQYF	TGCGCCAGCAGCCAACTCGGACAGGGAGAGGAGACCCAGTACTTC
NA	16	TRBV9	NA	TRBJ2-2	CASSVAEGRYTGELFF	TGTGCCAGCAGCGTAGCTGAAGGGAGATACACCGGGGAGCTGTTTTTT
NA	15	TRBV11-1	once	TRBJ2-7	CASSLIQSGHNEQYF	TGTGCCAGCAGCTTAATCCAGTCGGGTCACAATGAGCAGTACTTC
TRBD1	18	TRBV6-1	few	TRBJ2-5	CASSELGGQGLSRETQYF	TGTGCCAGCAGTGAACTGGGGGGACAGGGGCTATCCCGTGAGACCCAGTACTTC
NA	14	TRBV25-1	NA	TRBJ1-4	CAAGEKRTNEKLFF	TGTGCCGCGGGCGAGAAGAGAACTAATGAAAAACTGTTTTTT
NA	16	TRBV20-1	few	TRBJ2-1	CSARDPDYLAYNEQFF	TGCAGTGCTAGAGACCCGGACTACCTGGCCTACAATGAGCAGTTCTTC
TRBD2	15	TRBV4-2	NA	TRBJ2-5	CASSRAGLAAETQYF	TGTGCCAGCAGCCGGGCAGGACTAGCGGCTGAGACCCAGTACTTC
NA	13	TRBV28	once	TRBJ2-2	CASSVFNTGELFF	TGTGCCAGCAGTGTATTCAACACCGGGGAGCTGTTTTTT
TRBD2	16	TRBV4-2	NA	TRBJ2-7	CASSQDGTSGSNEQYF	TGTGCCAGCAGCCAAGATGGGACTAGCGGGAGCAACGAGCAGTACTTC
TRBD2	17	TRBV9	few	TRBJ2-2	CASSVVPLAGNTGELFF	TGTGCCAGCAGCGTAGTCCCACTAGCGGGAAACACCGGGGAGCTGTTTTTT